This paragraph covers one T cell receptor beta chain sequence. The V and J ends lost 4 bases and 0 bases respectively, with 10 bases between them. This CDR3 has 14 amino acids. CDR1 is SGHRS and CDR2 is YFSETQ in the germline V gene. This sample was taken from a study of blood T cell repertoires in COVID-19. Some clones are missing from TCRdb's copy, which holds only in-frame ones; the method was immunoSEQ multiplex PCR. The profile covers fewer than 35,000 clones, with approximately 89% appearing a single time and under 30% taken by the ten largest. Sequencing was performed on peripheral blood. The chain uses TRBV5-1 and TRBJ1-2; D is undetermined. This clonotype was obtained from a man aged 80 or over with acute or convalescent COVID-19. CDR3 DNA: TGCGCCAGCAGCCTGGGCGGAACTAACTATGGCTACACCTTC. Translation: CASSLGGTNYGYTF.